This T cell receptor beta chain is drawn from a study of cytomegalovirus exposure and HLA in healthy donors. A single count supports this clone. In the PCR, 60 Vbeta and 13 Jbeta primers were used. Using immunoSEQ multiplex PCR, the repertoire was profiled, and TCRdb retains in-frame clones only, with some absent. The data show 200,000 to 250,000 clones, approximately 80% seen once. CDR3 length: 14 amino acids. Trimming cost V 0 bases and J 6 bases, with 12 bases left between them. From germline, CDR1 is SGHDT and CDR2 YYEEEE. Healthy bone marrow donors made up the donors. Material for sequencing was PBMCs. This TCR came from a man between 40 and 49 years old in good health and CMV-seronegative. The chain combines TRBV5-6 with TRBJ1-1, with D tentatively TRBD1 (6 bases). The DNA for the CDR3 is TGTGCCAGCAGCTTGGCCTTCACAGGGTCTGAAGCTTTCTTT. Its translation is CASSLAFTGSEAFF.